The 3 T cell receptor beta chains below were found in one sample sequenced in a study of T cell responses to AZD1222 COVID-19 vaccine. Assay used: immunoSEQ multiplex PCR; TCRdb lists only in-frame clones, some missing. The sample has over 110,000 clones, approximately 90% seen once; the top ten hold roughly 9.9%. Here the sequenced sample was peripheral blood, taken 28 days after the second AZD1222 dose. The receptors derive from an adult who received the AZD1222 COVID-19 vaccine.

The count of this clone is one. V and J are TRBV6-2 or TRBV6-3 and TRBJ1-5; D gene unclear. Germline V gene sequence: CDR1 MNHEY, CDR2 SVGEGT. The CDR3 has 19 amino acids. Trimming shortened V by 2 bases and J by 0 bases, and 20 bases separated the two germline ends. The CDR3 DNA sequence: TGTGCCAGCAGTTACCTCCCTGGGCGGGCGGGTATTAGCAATCAGCCCCAGCATTTT. Protein sequence: CASSYLPGRAGISNQPQHF.

This clone was picked up one time. The rearrangement joins TRBV2 to TRBJ2-5; D gene uncertain. The CDR3 runs 10 residues. Trimming removed 9 bases from V and 8 bases from J, with 10 bases in between. Per the germline V gene, CDR1 is SNHLY and CDR2 is FYNNEI. CDR3 coding DNA: TGTGCCAGTGAGATGGGAACCCAGTACTTC. Its translation is CASEMGTQYF.

V and J are TRBV18 and TRBJ1-6; 11 positions match TRBD1. Trimming cost V 0 bases and J 9 bases; bases outside gene matches: 4. There are 16 residues in the CDR3. CDR1 is KGHSH and CDR2 is LQKENI in the germline V gene. CDR3 nucleotide sequence: TGTGCCAGCTCACCACCGCGCGGGACAGGGGGTTCACCCCTCCACTTT. This translates into CASSPPRGTGGSPLHF.